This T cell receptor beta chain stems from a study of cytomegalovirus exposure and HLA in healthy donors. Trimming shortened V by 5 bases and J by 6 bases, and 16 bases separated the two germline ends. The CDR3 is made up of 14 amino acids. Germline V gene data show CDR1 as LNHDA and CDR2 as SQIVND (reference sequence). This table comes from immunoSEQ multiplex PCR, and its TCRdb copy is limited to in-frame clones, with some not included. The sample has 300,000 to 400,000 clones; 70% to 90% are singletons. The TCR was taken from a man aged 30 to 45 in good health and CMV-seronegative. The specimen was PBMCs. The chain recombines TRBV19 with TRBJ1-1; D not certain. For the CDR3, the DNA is TGTGCCAGTAGTCCTCCCTACCTCACCCCTGAAGCTTTCTTT. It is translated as CASSPPYLTPEAFF.